This T cell receptor beta chain was profiled in a study of blood T cell repertoires in COVID-19. Study-wide context: The cDNA or gDNA used as material had been derived from T cells, B-cell-depleted T cells, or PBMCs.

Study processing details: How many nucleated cells were present was estimated from reference gene primer amplification. The method was immunoSEQ multiplex PCR; TCRdb's version includes in-frame clones alone and lacks a portion of them. V, J and clone size derive from that table, while D and trimming were established from the DNA sequence. The sample has 350,000 to 450,000 clones, roughly nine tenths seen once. The germline gives CDR1 SQVTM, CDR2 ANQGSEA. This CDR3 is built from 13 residues. V lost 8 bases to trimming and J lost 2 bases; unmatched junction nucleotides: 7. Participants, about 18 to 89 years old, spanned around 25 US areas. This clone has just one count.

The sequencing input was PBMCs or T cells enriched from blood (not recorded which). This chain uses TRBV29-1 with TRBJ2-5; 8 bases fit TRBD1. The source of this sequence is a woman in her 40s who had been exposed to COVID-19. The CDR3 loop is CSTAQGAQETQYF. The CDR3 nucleotides are TGCAGCACCGCCCAGGGGGCTCAAGAGACCCAGTACTTC.